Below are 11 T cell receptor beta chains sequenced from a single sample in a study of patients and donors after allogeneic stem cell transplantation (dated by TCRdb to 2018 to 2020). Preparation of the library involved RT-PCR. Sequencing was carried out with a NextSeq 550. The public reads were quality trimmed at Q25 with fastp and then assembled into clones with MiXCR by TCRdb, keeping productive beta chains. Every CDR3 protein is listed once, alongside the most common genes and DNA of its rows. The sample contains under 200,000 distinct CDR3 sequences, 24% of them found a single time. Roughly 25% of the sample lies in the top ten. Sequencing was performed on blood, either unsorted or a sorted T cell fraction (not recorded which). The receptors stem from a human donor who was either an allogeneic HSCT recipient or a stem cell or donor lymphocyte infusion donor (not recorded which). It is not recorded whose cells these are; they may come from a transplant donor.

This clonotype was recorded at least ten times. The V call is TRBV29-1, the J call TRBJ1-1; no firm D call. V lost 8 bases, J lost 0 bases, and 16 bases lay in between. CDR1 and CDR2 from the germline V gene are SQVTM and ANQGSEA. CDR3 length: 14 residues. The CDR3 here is CSSSAGLLNTEAFF. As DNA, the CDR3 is TGCAGCTCCTCCGCCGGACTCCTGAACACTGAAGCTTTCTTT.

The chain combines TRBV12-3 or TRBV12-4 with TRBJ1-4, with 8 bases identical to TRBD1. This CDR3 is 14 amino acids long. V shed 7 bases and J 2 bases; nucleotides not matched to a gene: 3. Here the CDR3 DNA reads TGTGCCAGCACCTCAGGGGGCACTAATGAAAAACTGTTTTTT. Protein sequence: CASTSGGTNEKLFF.

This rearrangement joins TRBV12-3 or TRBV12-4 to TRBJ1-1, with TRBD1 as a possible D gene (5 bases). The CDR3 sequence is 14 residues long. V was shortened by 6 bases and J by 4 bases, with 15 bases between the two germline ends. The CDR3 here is CASRTGDYSTEAFF. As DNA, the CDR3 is TGTGCCAGCAGAACGGGGGATTATAGCACTGAAGCTTTCTTT.

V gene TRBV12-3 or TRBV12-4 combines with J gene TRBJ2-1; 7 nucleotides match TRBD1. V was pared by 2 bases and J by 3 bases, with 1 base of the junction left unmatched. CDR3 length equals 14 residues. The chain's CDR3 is CASSLTGDYNEQFF. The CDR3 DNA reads TGTGCCAGCAGTTTAACAGGGGACTACAATGAGCAGTTCTTC.

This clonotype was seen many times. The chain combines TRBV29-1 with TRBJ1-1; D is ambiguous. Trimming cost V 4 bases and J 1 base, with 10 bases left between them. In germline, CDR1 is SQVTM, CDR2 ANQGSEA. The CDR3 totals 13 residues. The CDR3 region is CSVGEQPNTEAFF. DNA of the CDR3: TGCAGCGTTGGGGAACAGCCGAACACTGAAGCTTTCTTT. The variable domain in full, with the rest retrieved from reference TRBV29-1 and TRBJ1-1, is SAVISQKPSRDICQRGTSLTIQCQVDSQVTMMFWYRQQPGQSLTLIATANQGSEATYESGFVIDKFPISRPNLTFSTLTVSNMSPEDSSIYLCSVGEQPNTEAFFGQGTRLTVV.

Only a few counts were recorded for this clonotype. The CDR3, as DNA: TGTGCCAGCAGTCCTCTCAATGGGATTGAAGAGACCCAGTACTTC. The encoded protein is CASSPLNGIEETQYF. The V call is TRBV7-8, the J call TRBJ2-5; no definite D call. The CDR3 spans 15 residues. Per the germline V gene, CDR1 is SGHVS and CDR2 is FQNEAQ. Trimming took 6 bases from V and 3 from J, leaving 17 bases between them.

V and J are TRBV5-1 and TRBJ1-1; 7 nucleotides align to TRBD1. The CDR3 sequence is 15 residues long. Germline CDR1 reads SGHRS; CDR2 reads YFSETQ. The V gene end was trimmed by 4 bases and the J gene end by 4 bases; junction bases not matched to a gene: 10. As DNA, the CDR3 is TGCGCCAGCAGCCCGTGGGACAGTCGGGGCACTGAAGCTTTCTTT. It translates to CASSPWDSRGTEAFF.

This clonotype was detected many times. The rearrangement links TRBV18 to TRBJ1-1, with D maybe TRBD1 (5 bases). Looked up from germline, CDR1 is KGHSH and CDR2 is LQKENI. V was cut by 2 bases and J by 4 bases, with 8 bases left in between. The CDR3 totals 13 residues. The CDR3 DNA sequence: TGTGCCAGCTCACCAACGGGGGGCACTGAAGCTTTCTTT. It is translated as CASSPTGGTEAFF.

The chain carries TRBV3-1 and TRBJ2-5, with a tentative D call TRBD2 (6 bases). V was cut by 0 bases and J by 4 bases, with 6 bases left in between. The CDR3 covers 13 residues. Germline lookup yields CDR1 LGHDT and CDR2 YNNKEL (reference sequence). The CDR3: CASSQEGGETQYF. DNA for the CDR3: TGTGCCAGCAGCCAAGAGGGGGGAGAGACCCAGTACTTC.

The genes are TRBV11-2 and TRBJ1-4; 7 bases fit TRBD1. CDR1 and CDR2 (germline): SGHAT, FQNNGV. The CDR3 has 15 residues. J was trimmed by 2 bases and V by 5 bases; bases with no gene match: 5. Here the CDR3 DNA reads TGTGCCAGCAGCCCCGGGACAGTTACTAATGAAAAACTGTTTTTT. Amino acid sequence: CASSPGTVTNEKLFF.

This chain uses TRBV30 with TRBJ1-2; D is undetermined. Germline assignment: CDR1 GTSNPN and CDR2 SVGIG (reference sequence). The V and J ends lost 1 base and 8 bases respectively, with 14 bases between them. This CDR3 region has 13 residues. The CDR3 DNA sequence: TGTGCCTGGAGTGGTCCTGGAGTCGGGGGCTACACCTTC. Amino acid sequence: CAWSGPGVGGYTF.